Here is one TCR beta chain with its context. Its specificity is unknown. The entry originates in a study of T cell responses to AZD1222 COVID-19 vaccine. Study-level background: Combined were second doses at about 4 or about 12 weeks. Study results and limitations: Reportedly, nearly half of unique spike TCRs recognized epitopes outside B.1.351/B.1.1.7 mutations. Receipt of two AZD1222 doses was followed by a rise in Spike-specific TCR breadth and depth.

Assay: immunoSEQ multiplex PCR; the TCRdb copy retains only in-frame clones and omits some. The sample records 70,000 or so clones, approximately 91% being singletons. V lost 5 bases and J lost 3; bases outside the gene matches: 12. This CDR3 spans 16 amino acids. The V gene's germline CDR1 is PRHDT and CDR2 FYEKMQ (reference sequence). This chain links TRBV13 with TRBJ2-7; TRBD1 agrees at 8 bases. This clonotype was sampled from an adult in good health. This sample comprised peripheral blood, obtained on day 0 of AZD1222 vaccination. This chain's CDR3 is CASSPTGTGPFYEQYF. The CDR3 DNA reads as TGTGCCAGCAGCCCAACTGGGACAGGACCATTCTACGAGCAGTACTTC. Complete variable domain (other parts from reference TRBV13 and TRBJ2-7): AAGVIQSPRHLIKEKRETATLKCYPIPRHDTVYWYQQGPGQDPQFLISFYEKMQSDKGSIPDRFSAQQFSDYHSELNMSSLELGDSALYFCASSPTGTGPFYEQYFGPGTRLTVT.